This TCR beta chain was found in a study of blood T cells in healthy people across ages. Study-level information: Template switching recovered approximately one barcoded beta molecule for every two T cells.

CDR3 length equals 15 residues. Germline CDR1 and CDR2: MNHEY and SMNVEV (reference sequence). The use of a sample-barcoded 5' primer and a J-beta primer mix characterized a second PCR of about 7 to 12 cycles. Using its own MiXCR run on the 5' RACE reads, TCRdb lists one record per CDR3 protein. The sample has more than 900,000 distinct CDR3 sequences; under 30% are singletons. The data also belong to a second study, concerning T cells of mothers and their children.

The sequencing sample was made of blood. The gene calls are TRBV27 and TRBJ2-5; maybe TRBD2 (6 bases). The end of the DNA fits TRBJ2-1 better, so the J call may be wrong. The sequence came from a girl aged 2 to 10 in good health. CDR3: CASSGSVRGGNEQFF. Here the CDR3 DNA reads TGTGCCAGCAGTGGCTCGGTGCGGGGCGGGAATGAGCAGTTCTTC.